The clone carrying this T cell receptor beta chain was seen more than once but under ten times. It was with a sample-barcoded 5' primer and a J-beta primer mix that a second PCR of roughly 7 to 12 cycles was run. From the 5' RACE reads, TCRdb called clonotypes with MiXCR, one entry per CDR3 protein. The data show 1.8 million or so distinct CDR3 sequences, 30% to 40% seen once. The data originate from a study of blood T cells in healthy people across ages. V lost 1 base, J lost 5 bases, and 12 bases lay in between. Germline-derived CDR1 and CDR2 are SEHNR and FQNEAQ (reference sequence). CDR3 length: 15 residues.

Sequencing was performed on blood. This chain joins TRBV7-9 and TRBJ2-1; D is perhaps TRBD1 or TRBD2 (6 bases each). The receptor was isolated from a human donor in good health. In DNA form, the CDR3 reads TGTGCCAGCAGCTTAGTTGGGGGGCGCGACAATGAGCAGTTCTTC. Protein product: CASSLVGGRDNEQFF.